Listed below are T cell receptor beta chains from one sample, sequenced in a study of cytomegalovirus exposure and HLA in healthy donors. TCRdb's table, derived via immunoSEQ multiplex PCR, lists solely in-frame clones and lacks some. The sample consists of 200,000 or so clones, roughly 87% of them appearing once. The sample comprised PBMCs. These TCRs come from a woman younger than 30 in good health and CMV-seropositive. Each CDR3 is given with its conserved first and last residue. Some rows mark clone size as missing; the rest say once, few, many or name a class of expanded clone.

CDR3aa: CASSQDNADTQYF; j_gene: TRBJ2-3; v_gene: TRBV4-1; abundance: .
CDR3aa: CASSPSGRYEQYF; j_gene: TRBJ2-7; v_gene: TRBV25-1; abundance: .
CDR3aa: CASSEGAGFATRYQPQHF; j_gene: TRBJ1-5; v_gene: TRBV6-1; abundance: once
CDR3aa: CASSQGGEYEQYF; j_gene: TRBJ2-7; v_gene: TRBV4-1; abundance: .
CDR3aa: CASSARQGSSYEQYF; j_gene: TRBJ2-7; v_gene: TRBV25-1; abundance: few
CDR3aa: CASSDGTSGNEQFF; j_gene: TRBJ2-1; v_gene: TRBV7-9; abundance: .
CDR3aa: CASSYLRTGGWGYTF; j_gene: TRBJ1-2; v_gene: TRBV6-5; abundance: .
CDR3aa: CASSVQGRYGYTF; j_gene: TRBJ1-2; v_gene: TRBV9; abundance: .
CDR3aa: CASWPAGVGSYEQYF; j_gene: TRBJ2-7; v_gene: TRBV10-2; abundance: .
CDR3aa: CASSMVFSGRNEQFF; j_gene: TRBJ2-1; v_gene: TRBV19; abundance: .
CDR3aa: CASSPASGSYEQFF; j_gene: TRBJ2-1; v_gene: TRBV5-4; abundance: once